This paragraph reports one T cell receptor (beta chain). Generated by immunoSEQ multiplex PCR, the TCRdb table keeps only in-frame clones and is missing some. Among roughly 69,000 clones listed, around 84% were seen once. The V end lost 5 bases, the J end lost 5 bases, and 19 bases lay between the germline ends. The germline V gene has CDR1 SGHTA and CDR2 FQGNSA. CDR3 size: 15 residues. This entry is derived from a study of technical replicates of blood from a few donors. V is TRBV7-2 and J is TRBJ2-7, with D possibly TRBD2 on 6 matching bases. This TCR was sampled from a human donor in good health. Some clones in this sample may be carry-over from other donors' samples. Material for sequencing was PBMCs. CDR3 bases: TGTGCCAGCAGCCCTCCCCGACTAGGTACCCACGAGCAGTACTTC. Translated, it gives CASSPPRLGTHEQYF. Together with reference TRBV7-2 and TRBJ2-7, the CDR3 gives the full variable domain: GAGVSQSPSNKVTEKGKDVELRCDPISGHTALYWYRQSLGQGLEFLIYFQGNSAPDKSGLPSDRFSAERTGGSVSTLTIQRTQQEDSAVYLCASSPPRLGTHEQYFGPGTRLTVT.